This T cell receptor (beta chain) was observed in a study of neurological immune-mediated disorders. TCRdb re-called the 5' RACE reads through MiXCR, storing one row per CDR3 protein. The sample includes under 45,000 distinct CDR3 sequences, about 14% of them seen just once. The CDR3 is 15 residues long. CDR1 and CDR2 (germline): SGHRS, YFSETQ. V lost 4 bases and J lost 2; bases outside the gene matches: 4. General study points: No CDR3 amino acid sequences were shared by expanded clones across subjects, suggesting private repertoires in all groups.

The sample holds many counts of this clonotype. The antigen is unknown. The chain recombines TRBV5-1 with TRBJ2-3; TRBD1 aligns across 10 bases. The sequence came from a woman aged 55-69 years with HTLV-1-associated myelopathy (HAM/TSP). Sample: CD4+ T cells from blood. Here the CDR3 reads CASSVRQGATDTQYF. The DNA of the CDR3 is TGCGCCAGCAGCGTACGACAGGGGGCCACAGATACGCAGTATTTT.